The entry below describes one T cell receptor (beta chain). This sample stems from a study of T cell responses to AZD1222 COVID-19 vaccine. Method: immunoSEQ multiplex PCR; TCRdb's copy keeps in-frame clones and lacks some. Here the sample spans about 120,000 clones, roughly 85% being singletons. From germline, CDR1 is LNHDA and CDR2 SQIVND (reference sequence). The CDR3 is 14 amino acids. V lost 3 bases, J lost 1 base, and 9 bases lay in between. The sequence came from an adult in good health. V usage is TRBV19 and J usage is TRBJ1-1; possibly TRBD1 for D (5 bases). Here the sequenced sample was peripheral blood, taken on day 0 of AZD1222 vaccination. The chain's CDR3 is CASSITGGNTEAFF. In DNA form, the CDR3 reads TGTGCCAGTAGTATCACAGGAGGGAACACTGAAGCTTTCTTT.